What follows are 19 T cell receptor beta chains derived from one specimen sequenced in a study of technical replicates of blood from a few donors. Some clones are missing from TCRdb's copy, which holds only in-frame ones; the method was immunoSEQ multiplex PCR. This table has just over 70,000 clones, approximately 94% appearing once. The sample consisted of T cells isolated from PBMCs. The source of these receptors is a human donor in good health.

The gene calls are TRBV11-2 and TRBJ2-3, with a tentative D call TRBD1 (5 bases). The CDR3 has 15 residues. The V gene lost 1 base and the J gene lost 6 bases, with 14 bases spanning the gap. CDR1 SGHAT and CDR2 FQNNGV come from the germline V gene. The CDR3 nucleotides read TGTGCCAGCAGCTTAGGGGGCAGACGGGTGGATACGCAGTATTTT. The encoded protein is CASSLGGRRVDTQYF.

The chain links TRBV4-3 to TRBJ1-2; unclear D gene. Trimming took 0 bases from V and 6 from J, leaving 8 bases between them. The germline gives CDR1 LGHNA, CDR2 YSLEER. The CDR3 has 13 residues. CDR3 nucleotide sequence: TGCGCCAGCAGCCAAGATTGGCTTGATGGCTACACCTTC. This encodes CASSQDWLDGYTF.

V usage is TRBV6-1 and J usage is TRBJ1-2, with 7 nucleotides matching TRBD1. V shed 6 bases, J shed 4 bases, and the junction held 5 bases outside the gene matches. Germline V gene sequence: CDR1 MNHNS, CDR2 SASEGT. The CDR3 covers 13 residues. For the CDR3, the DNA is TGTGCCAGCAGGCAGGGACAGTTCTATGGCTACACCTTC. This codes for CASRQGQFYGYTF.

The chain is built from TRBV19 and TRBJ2-5, with a tentative D call TRBD1 (5 bases). The length of the CDR3 is 15 residues. V lost 1 base and J lost 4, with 13 bases in between. Per the germline V gene, CDR1 is LNHDA and CDR2 is SQIVND (reference sequence). The CDR3 is CASSIGAGYGETQYF. In DNA, the CDR3 is TGTGCCAGTAGTATAGGTGCAGGGTACGGAGAGACCCAGTACTTC. Variable domain in full (rest from reference TRBV19 and TRBJ2-5): DGGITQSPKYLFRKEGQNVTLSCEQNLNHDAMYWYRQDPGQGLRLIYYSQIVNDFQKGDIAEGYSVSREKKESFPLTVTSAQKNPTAFYLCASSIGAGYGETQYFGPGTRLLVL.

This chain uses TRBV25-1 with TRBJ2-3, with TRBD2 matching 11 bases. The CDR3 is 16 residues long. The ends lost 8 bases at V and 6 bases at J; junction bases unmatched: 13. In germline, CDR1 is MGHDK, CDR2 SYGVNS. CDR3 in DNA: TGTGCCAGCGGGACGCTAGCGGGAGGCCCTAAGGATACGCAGTATTTT. Its protein is CASGTLAGGPKDTQYF. Complete variable domain (other parts from reference TRBV25-1 and TRBJ2-3): EADIYQTPRYLVIGTGKKITLECSQTMGHDKMYWYQQDPGMELHLIHYSYGVNSTEKGDLSSESTVSRIRTEHFPLTLESARPSHTSQYLCASGTLAGGPKDTQYFGPGTRLTVL.

V and J are TRBV27 and TRBJ2-7; possibly TRBD2 for D (6 bases). Germline V gene sequence: CDR1 MNHEY, CDR2 SMNVEV (reference sequence). CDR3 length: 14 amino acids. The V end lost 6 bases, the J end lost 5 bases, and 17 bases lay between the germline ends. Written as DNA, the CDR3 is TGTGCCAGCAGCTTCGGGAGTACCTTACACGAGCAGTACTTC. Translating gives CASSFGSTLHEQYF.

This clone turned up a few times. The V gene is TRBV10-3, the J gene TRBJ2-5; no reliable D call. Germline assignment: CDR1 ENHRY and CDR2 SYGVKD. The germline V and J ends were trimmed by 6 bases and 3 bases, with 14 bases remaining between them. This CDR3 is 14 amino acids long. CDR3 DNA: TGTGCCATCAGGTCCGCTGCCTCTAAAGAGACCCAGTACTTC. Residues: CAIRSAASKETQYF.

The sample holds a few counts of this clone. V is TRBV4-2 and J is TRBJ1-4, with 8 bases identical to TRBD1. Trimming took 4 bases from V and 6 from J; bases not matched to a gene: 4. Germline-derived CDR1 and CDR2 are LGHNA and YNFKEQ. The CDR3 has 14 residues. CDR3 in amino acids: CASSLLDRDEKLFF. The CDR3 DNA reads TGTGCCAGCAGCCTCCTGGACAGGGATGAAAAACTGTTTTTT.

J is TRBJ2-5 and V is TRBV18; D may be TRBD2 (5 bases). This CDR3 spans 17 amino acids. Trimming stripped 2 bases from V and 2 bases from J, with 18 bases between. CDR1 is KGHSH, CDR2 LQKENI, per germline. CDR3 residues: CASSPTGADIKQETQYF. CDR3 coding DNA: TGTGCCAGCTCACCAACTGGAGCGGATATAAAACAAGAGACCCAGTACTTC.

This chain joins TRBV6-6 and TRBJ2-7; 7 nucleotides agree with TRBD1. CDR1 is MNHNY and CDR2 is SVGAGI in the germline V gene (reference sequence). The J segment lost 0 bases and the V segment lost 4 bases, leaving 6 bases of the junction unmatched. The CDR3 length is 15 residues. CDR3: CASSSSGQHSYEQYF. In nucleotides, the CDR3 is TGTGCCAGCAGTTCCTCGGGACAGCACTCCTACGAGCAGTACTTC.

The chain carries TRBV7-8 and TRBJ2-1, with 15 bases lining up with TRBD2. The germline V gene has CDR1 SGHVS and CDR2 FQNEAQ. The CDR3 is 18 residues long. The V gene end was trimmed by 4 bases and the J gene end by 1 base; junction bases not matched to a gene: 5. The CDR3 protein is CASSSGLAGGVSYNEQFF. The CDR3 nucleotides are TGTGCCAGCAGCTCGGGACTAGCGGGAGGAGTTTCCTACAATGAGCAGTTCTTC.

This clone was observed a handful of times. CDR3 sequence (DNA): TGTGCCAGCAGTCCCATTAGACTTTCCCCCGATGGCTACACCTTC. Its protein is CASSPIRLSPDGYTF. The chain has TRBV6-5 and TRBJ1-2; D unclear. CDR1 MNHEY and CDR2 SVGAGI come from the germline V gene. V lost 5 bases and J 6 bases, leaving 19 bases between the germline ends. This CDR3 comprises 15 residues.

The chain recombines TRBV6-5 with TRBJ2-1; 9 nucleotides line up with TRBD2. Germline V gene lookup returns CDR1 MNHEY and CDR2 SVGAGI. The trim removed 4 bases at V and 6 bases at J, leaving 4 bases unmatched. The CDR3 runs 14 residues. The CDR3 spells CASSWGLAANEQFF. The CDR3 DNA is TGTGCCAGCAGTTGGGGACTAGCCGCCAATGAGCAGTTCTTC.

The count of this clone is one. The V call is TRBV11-3, the J call TRBJ2-2, with TRBD1 as a possible D gene (6 bases). V lost 5 bases and J lost 6, with 16 bases in between. CDR3 length: 15 residues. CDR1 and CDR2 (germline): SGHNT, YENEEA. This CDR3 reads CASSPSGQVSGELFF. In DNA form, the CDR3 reads TGTGCCAGCAGCCCCTCGGGACAAGTTTCCGGGGAGCTGTTTTTT.

The chain combines TRBV2 with TRBJ1-4; D unclear. The CDR3 contains 11 residues. CDR1 and CDR2 from the germline V gene are SNHLY and FYNNEI. Trimming took off 6 bases at V and 13 bases at J, with 12 bases between the two ends. This CDR3 reads CASRDGRGLFF. The CDR3 region has the DNA TGTGCCAGCAGAGATGGCCGAGGACTGTTTTTT.

The chain uses TRBV7-2 and TRBJ1-5; possible D gene TRBD1, 6 bases. Trimming removed 6 bases at V and 7 bases at J, with 13 bases between. CDR3 size: 13 residues. Germline CDR1 SGHTA, CDR2 FQGNSA. The CDR3 here is CASSPGTKQPQHF. CDR3 nucleotide sequence: TGTGCCAGCAGTCCGGGGACAAAGCAGCCCCAGCATTTT.

The rearrangement links TRBV19 to TRBJ1-4; unclear D gene. Germline-derived CDR1 and CDR2 are LNHDA and SQIVND (reference sequence). The V and J ends lost 1 base and 4 bases respectively, with 13 bases between them. The CDR3 spans 16 residues. The CDR3 nucleotides are TGTGCCAGTAGTATAGCCTTGGACTCATATAATGAAAAACTGTTTTTT. The encoded protein is CASSIALDSYNEKLFF.

The rearrangement links TRBV27 to TRBJ2-7, with 8 bases aligning to TRBD1. The CDR3 is 14 residues long. Trimming at V came to 3 bases and at J to 3 bases, leaving 4 bases not matched to a gene. Germline CDR1 is MNHEY and CDR2 is SMNVEV (reference sequence). The CDR3 spells CASSFTGGNYEQYF. The CDR3 DNA reads TGTGCCAGCAGTTTTACAGGGGGAAACTACGAGCAGTACTTC.

The rearrangement joins TRBV7-9 to TRBJ2-3; TRBD2 matches 11 bases. The V and J ends lost 5 bases and 5 bases, in that order; junction bases with no gene match: 12. Per the germline V gene, CDR1 is SEHNR and CDR2 is FQNEAQ (reference sequence). This CDR3 spans 17 amino acids. The CDR3 DNA sequence: TGTGCCAGCAGCCAATATTATAGCGGGAGGGCGGGAGATACGCAGTATTTT. Its protein product is CASSQYYSGRAGDTQYF. Variable domain in full (rest from reference TRBV7-9 and TRBJ2-3): DTGVSQNPRHKITKRGQNVTFRCDPISEHNRLYWYRQTLGQGPEFLTYFQNEAQLEKSRLLSDRFSAERPKGSFSTLEIQRTEQGDSAMYLCASSQYYSGRAGDTQYFGPGTRLTVL.